These 23 T cell receptor beta chains share one sample of origin, sequenced in a study of CD8 T cells in Susac syndrome. An amount of RNA that ranged from about 0.45 to 1 ug was reverse transcribed with random hexamers. TCRdb ran MiXCR on the immunoSEQ multiplex PCR reads and lists one entry per CDR3 protein. The sample lists approximately 190,000 distinct CDR3 sequences; more than 90% were seen once. The sequenced material came from CD4+ T cells from PBMCs. All receptors derive from a human donor with Susac syndrome.

This clonotype was observed a handful of times. This chain joins TRBV9 and TRBJ1-2, with 10 bases aligning to TRBD1. Losses at the gene ends were 4 bases for V and 4 bases for J; bases not matched to a gene: 1. This CDR3 comprises 13 residues. CDR1 is SGDLS and CDR2 is YYNGEE in the germline V gene. The CDR3 DNA sequence: TGTGCCAGCAGCCGGGACAGGGGCTATGGCTACACCTTC. This sequence encodes CASSRDRGYGYTF.

The rearrangement joins TRBV12-3 or TRBV12-4 to TRBJ1-5; 11 positions agree with TRBD1. Trimming at V came to 8 bases and at J to 6 bases, leaving 3 bases not matched to a gene. This CDR3 contains 13 residues. This CDR3 is CASGQGAGQPQHF. In DNA, the CDR3 is TGTGCCAGCGGACAGGGGGCGGGTCAGCCCCAGCATTTT.

The chain recombines TRBV30 with TRBJ1-1, with 8 bases that match TRBD1. This CDR3 region has 16 residues. Germline lookup yields CDR1 GTSNPN and CDR2 SVGIG (reference sequence). V shed 0 bases, J shed 1 base, and the junction held 7 bases outside the gene matches. The CDR3, as DNA: TGTGCCTGGAGTGTACTGGCAGGGGGCTCGAACACTGAAGCTTTCTTT. Encoded protein: CAWSVLAGGSNTEAFF. Together with reference TRBV30 and TRBJ1-1, the CDR3 gives the full variable domain: SQTIHQWPATLVQPVGSPLSLECTVEGTSNPNLYWYRQAAGRGLQLLFYSVGIGQISSEVPQNLSASRPQDRQFILSSKKLLLSDSGFYLCAWSVLAGGSNTEAFFGQGTRLTVV.

This chain links TRBV6-2 or TRBV6-3 with TRBJ1-1; D gene unclear. CDR3 length: 12 amino acids. CDR1 MNHEY and CDR2 SVGEGT come from the germline V gene. V gave up 0 bases and J gave up 4 bases, with 3 bases separating them. The CDR3 sequence is CASSYSATEAFF. CDR3 DNA sequence: TGTGCCAGCAGTTACTCGGCCACTGAAGCTTTCTTT.

The chain is built from TRBV11-2 and TRBJ2-2, with D perhaps given as TRBD1 or TRBD2 (6 bases each). The CDR3 runs to 16 residues. The germline V and J ends were trimmed by 3 bases and 8 bases, with 19 bases remaining between them. Germline assignment: CDR1 SGHAT and CDR2 FQNNGV. CDR3 region: CASSLGDGGRWGELFF. The CDR3 bases are TGTGCCAGCAGCTTGGGCGATGGGGGGCGATGGGGGGAGCTGTTTTTT.

This chain links TRBV5-4 with TRBJ1-4; unclear D gene. The CDR3 spans 14 residues. Looked up from germline, CDR1 is SGHNT and CDR2 is YYREEE (reference sequence). V lost 0 bases, J lost 0 bases, and 3 bases lay in between. The CDR3 spells CASSLDTTNEKLFF. Here the CDR3 DNA reads TGTGCCAGCAGCTTGGATACAACTAATGAAAAACTGTTTTTT.

The V call is TRBV7-2, the J call TRBJ2-1; TRBD2 is a possible D gene (6 bases). The V gene's germline CDR1 is SGHTA and CDR2 FQGNSA. This CDR3 contains 15 residues. V was trimmed by 5 bases and J by 6 bases, leaving 17 bases between them. The CDR3 nucleotides read TGTGCCAGCAGCCCGGGACCCTCGGGGGTCAATGAGCAGTTCTTC. Amino acid sequence: CASSPGPSGVNEQFF.

The V and J genes are TRBV6-2 or TRBV6-3 and TRBJ2-1; D is ambiguous. The germline CDR1 and CDR2 sequences are MNHEY and SVGEGT. Trimming cost V 5 bases and J 9 bases, with 11 bases left between them. The CDR3 spans 12 residues. CDR3 sequence reads: CASSEEMGEQFF. The DNA of the CDR3 is TGTGCCAGCAGTGAAGAGATGGGTGAGCAGTTCTTC.

V and J are TRBV28 and TRBJ2-1, with 10 positions matching TRBD1. V gave up 3 bases and J gave up 5 bases; unmatched junction bases: 4. The CDR3 sequence is 15 residues long. The germline V gene encodes CDR1 MDHEN and CDR2 SYDVKM. CDR3 coding DNA: TGTGCCAGCAGTTTGGGGGGACAGGGGAACAATGAGCAGTTCTTC. Its protein product is CASSLGGQGNNEQFF.

CDR3 in DNA: TGCGCCAGCAGCACCACAGGGGTAGAGGATGAAAAACTGTTTTTT. Residues: CASSTTGVEDEKLFF. This chain connects TRBV5-1 to TRBJ1-4; 7 nucleotides line up with TRBD1. CDR1 is SGHRS, CDR2 YFSETQ, per germline. J was trimmed by 6 bases and V by 4 bases; bases with no gene match: 9. This CDR3 contains 15 residues.

The chain joins TRBV6-2 or TRBV6-3 to TRBJ2-3, with D possibly matching TRBD1 (5 bases). This CDR3 has 15 residues. V was cut by 6 bases and J by 0 bases, with 13 bases left in between. From germline, CDR1 is MNHEY and CDR2 SVGEGT. This CDR3 is CASSTQPGSTDTQYF. In DNA form, the CDR3 reads TGTGCCAGCAGCACCCAGCCAGGGAGCACAGATACGCAGTATTTT.

This clonotype appeared a single time. The V gene is TRBV18, the J gene TRBJ2-5, with TRBD1 as a possible D gene (5 bases). The CDR3 is 14 residues long. Trimming pared 3 bases from V and 5 bases from J, leaving 13 bases between. Germline V gives CDR1 KGHSH, CDR2 LQKENI. CDR3 region: CASSPLGVEETQYF. In DNA form, the CDR3 reads TGTGCCAGCTCACCTTTAGGGGTAGAGGAGACCCAGTACTTC.

The chain couples TRBV12-3 or TRBV12-4 to TRBJ2-3; 8 bases fit TRBD1. This CDR3 is 13 amino acids long. Losses at the gene ends were 6 bases for V and 5 bases for J; bases not matched to a gene: 4. CDR3 sequence: CASRNRGIDTQYF. In DNA form, the CDR3 reads TGTGCCAGCAGGAACAGGGGGATAGATACGCAGTATTTT.

The CDR3 bases are TGCAGCGTTTCGAAGGAAGGGGACACTGAAGCTTTCTTT. Translation: CSVSKEGDTEAFF. The rearrangement links TRBV29-1 to TRBJ1-1; tentative D call: TRBD1 (5 bases). Looked up from germline, CDR1 is SQVTM and CDR2 is ANQGSEA. This CDR3 is 13 amino acids long. Trimming took 5 bases from V and 3 from J, leaving 13 bases between them.

The genes are TRBV30 and TRBJ2-6; D remains unclear. CDR3 length: 13 amino acids. Per the germline V gene, CDR1 is GTSNPN and CDR2 is SVGIG (reference sequence). The V gene lost 4 bases and the J gene lost 6 bases, with 10 bases spanning the gap. The CDR3 bases are TGTGCCTGGACACGCGGTTTGGCCAACGTCCTGACTTTC. Its translation is CAWTRGLANVLTF.

The chain links TRBV7-8 to TRBJ2-1; a weak D match, TRBD1 (5 bases). V lost 2 bases and J 6 bases, leaving 11 bases between the germline ends. The CDR3 contains 14 residues. Germline values: CDR1 SGHVS, CDR2 FQNEAQ. CDR3 in amino acids: CASSLLGVSNEQFF. As DNA, the CDR3 is TGTGCCAGCAGCTTACTAGGGGTCAGCAATGAGCAGTTCTTC.

This sequence joins TRBV6-5 and TRBJ2-7, with 7 bases identical to TRBD2. V dropped 6 bases and J dropped 4; count of bases not matched to a gene: 9. The CDR3 totals 14 residues. Germline V lookup: CDR1 MNHEY, CDR2 SVGAGI. The CDR3 reads CASSLGRAGYEQYF. CDR3 DNA: TGTGCCAGCAGCCTAGGGAGGGCGGGGTACGAGCAGTACTTC.

The chain carries TRBV7-9 and TRBJ2-1, with 9 bases fitting TRBD2. Losses at the gene ends were 3 bases for V and 10 bases for J; bases not matched to a gene: 10. The CDR3 extends over 15 amino acids. CDR1 and CDR2 from the germline V gene are SEHNR and FQNEAQ (reference sequence). CDR3 residues: CASSLAGGSRVEQFF. The CDR3 region has the DNA TGTGCCAGCAGCTTGGCGGGGGGGAGTCGGGTCGAGCAGTTCTTC. The full variable domain, rest sourced from reference TRBV7-9 and TRBJ2-1, is DTGVSQNPRHKITKRGQNVTFRCDPISEHNRLYWYRQTLGQGPEFLTYFQNEAQLEKSRLLSDRFSAERPKGSFSTLEIQRTEQGDSAMYLCASSLAGGSRVEQFFGPGTRLTVL.

The chain recombines TRBV15 with TRBJ2-2; D ambiguous. The germline CDR1 and CDR2 sequences are LNHNV and YYDKDF (reference sequence). Trimming took 0 bases from V and 2 from J, leaving 4 bases between them. This CDR3 is built from 14 residues. CDR3 DNA sequence: TGTGCCACCAGCAGAGATCCTAACACCGGGGAGCTGTTTTTT. Amino acids: CATSRDPNTGELFF.

The genes are TRBV20-1 and TRBJ2-2; TRBD1 matches 7 bases. CDR1 DFQATT and CDR2 SNEGSKA come from the germline V gene (reference sequence). The CDR3 contains 15 residues. The V and J ends lost 0 bases and 4 bases, in that order; junction bases with no gene match: 5. The CDR3 DNA sequence: TGCAGTGCTAGAGATCGACAGGGTGGCACCGGGGAGCTGTTTTTT. As protein: CSARDRQGGTGELFF.

This rearrangement joins TRBV29-1 to TRBJ2-7; tentative D call: TRBD1 (6 bases). This CDR3 spans 13 amino acids. Trimming removed 1 base from V and 3 bases from J, with 10 bases in between. The germline V gene has CDR1 SQVTM and CDR2 ANQGSEA. The CDR3 region has the DNA TGCAGCGTTGAAGGGCAGGGGCGCTACGAGCAGTACTTC. Amino acid sequence: CSVEGQGRYEQYF.

The chain links TRBV7-2 to TRBJ1-5; D is undetermined. Trimming pared 7 bases from V and 0 bases from J, leaving 7 bases between. The CDR3 is made up of 13 amino acids. The germline V gene encodes CDR1 SGHTA and CDR2 FQGNSA. DNA of the CDR3: TGTGCCAGCACCCGATATAGCAATCAGCCCCAGCATTTT. This gives the protein CASTRYSNQPQHF. The entire variable domain, with the rest obtained from reference TRBV7-2 and TRBJ1-5, is as follows: GAGVSQSPSNKVTEKGKDVELRCDPISGHTALYWYRQSLGQGLEFLIYFQGNSAPDKSGLPSDRFSAERTGGSVSTLTIQRTQQEDSAVYLCASTRYSNQPQHFGDGTRLSIL.

This chain uses TRBV7-2 with TRBJ2-1; 8 nucleotides align to TRBD2. CDR1 and CDR2 from the germline V gene are SGHTA and FQGNSA. The CDR3 has 16 residues. The V gene end was trimmed by 3 bases and the J gene end by 0 bases; junction bases not matched to a gene: 4. CDR3 residues: CASSLGGGISYNEQFF. As DNA, the CDR3 is TGTGCCAGCAGCTTGGGCGGGGGGATCTCCTACAATGAGCAGTTCTTC.